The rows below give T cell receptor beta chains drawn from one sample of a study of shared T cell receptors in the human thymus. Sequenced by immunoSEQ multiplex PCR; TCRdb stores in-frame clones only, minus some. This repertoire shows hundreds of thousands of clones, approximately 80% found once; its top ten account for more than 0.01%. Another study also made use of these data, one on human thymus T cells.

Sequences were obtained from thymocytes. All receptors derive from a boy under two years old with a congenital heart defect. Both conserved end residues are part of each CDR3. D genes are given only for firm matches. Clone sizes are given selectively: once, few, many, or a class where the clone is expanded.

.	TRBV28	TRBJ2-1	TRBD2	TGTGCCAGCAGCCATGGACTAGCGGGAGTCTACAATGAGCAGTTCTTC	CASSHGLAGVYNEQFF
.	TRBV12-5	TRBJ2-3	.	TGTGCTAGTGGTTTGGTCCTCCCGTCCACAGATACGCAGTATTTT	CASGLVLPSTDTQYF
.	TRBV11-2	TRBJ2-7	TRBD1	TGTGCCAGCCAAATGGGCCGGGACAGGGGGCCCTACGAGCAGTACTTC	CASQMGRDRGPYEQYF
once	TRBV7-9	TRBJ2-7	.	TGTGCCAGCAGCTTAGTAACGGCGCCGACAGGACTGGGAGTGGCGCAGTACTTC	CASSLVTAPTGLGVAQYF
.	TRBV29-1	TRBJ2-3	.	TGCAGCGTTGATTGCCCTAGCGCCACAGATACGCAGTATTTT	CSVDCPSATDTQYF
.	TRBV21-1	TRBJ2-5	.	TGTGCCACTTTAGGACAGGGCGAGACCCAGTACTTC	CATLGQGETQYF
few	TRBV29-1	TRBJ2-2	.	TGCAGCGTTGTGGGAGAAACGAACACCGGGGAGCTGTTTTTT	CSVVGETNTGELFF
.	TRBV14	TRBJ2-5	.	TGTGCCAGCAGCCAAGGCGGAGCAGATCGTGAGACCCAGTACTTC	CASSQGGADRETQYF
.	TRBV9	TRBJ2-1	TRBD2	TGTGCCAGCAGCGCCGGACTAGCGGGAAATGAGCAGTTCTTC	CASSAGLAGNEQFF
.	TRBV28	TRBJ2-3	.	TGTGCCAGCAGTCCCCCCCTGTTCACAGATACGCAGTATTTT	CASSPPLFTDTQYF
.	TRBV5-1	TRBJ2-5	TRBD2	TGCGCCAGCGTCTCAGCGGGAGGGGAGACCCAGTACTTC	CASVSAGGETQYF
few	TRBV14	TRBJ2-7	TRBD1	TGTGCCAGCAGCCAAGGAGCGGGACAGGGGTACGAGCAGTACTTC	CASSQGAGQGYEQYF
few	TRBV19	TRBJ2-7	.	TGTGCCAGTAGTACTGCAGGGCGGGACTACGAGCAGTACTTC	CASSTAGRDYEQYF
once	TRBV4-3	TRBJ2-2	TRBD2	TGCGCCAGCAGCCAAGATAGGGGGACTAGCAAAGCCGGGGAGCTGTTTTTT	CASSQDRGTSKAGELFF
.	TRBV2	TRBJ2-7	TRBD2	TGTGCCAGCAGTGAAGCGAGTAGCGGGAGAGCCTACGAGCAGTACTTC	CASSEASSGRAYEQYF
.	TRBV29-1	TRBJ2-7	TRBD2	TGCAGCGTTGAGGTGACTAGCGGGCCGGGGTACGAGCAGTACTTC	CSVEVTSGPGYEQYF
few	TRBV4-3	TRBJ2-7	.	TGCGCCAGCAGCCAAGACCGTCAGGGCTACGAGCAGTACTTC	CASSQDRQGYEQYF
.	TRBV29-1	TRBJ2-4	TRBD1	TGCAGCGTTGAAATGGGGACAGGGAACATTCAGTACTTC	CSVEMGTGNIQYF
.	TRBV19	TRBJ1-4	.	TGTGCCAGTAGTACAGGGCTTTGGGAAAAACTGTTTTTT	CASSTGLWEKLFF
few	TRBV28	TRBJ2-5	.	TGTGCCAGCAGCAGGGATGGTAACACAGAGACCCAGTACTTC	CASSRDGNTETQYF
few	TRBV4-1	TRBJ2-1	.	TGCGCCAGCAGCCCGCAATTACTAGCAGACCCTTACAATGAGCAGTTCTTC	CASSPQLLADPYNEQFF
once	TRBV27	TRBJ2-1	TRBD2	TGTGCCAGCAGTTTATCTGCGGGAGTCTACAATGAGCAGTTCTTC	CASSLSAGVYNEQFF
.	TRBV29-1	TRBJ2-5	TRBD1	TGCAGCGACGGGACAGGGGGACGGGGGCAAGAGACCCAGTACTTC	CSDGTGGRGQETQYF
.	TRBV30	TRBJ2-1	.	TGTGCCTGGAGTGTAGCTGTGGGGAGCGTCCCCTACAATGAGCAGTTCTTC	CAWSVAVGSVPYNEQFF
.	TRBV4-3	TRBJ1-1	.	TGCGCCAGCAGCCGTGGTGAGTACACTGAAGCTTTCTTT	CASSRGEYTEAFF
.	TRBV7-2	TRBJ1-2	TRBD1	TGTGCCAGCAGTCCGGAGAGGACAGGGTCCTATGGCTACACCTTC	CASSPERTGSYGYTF
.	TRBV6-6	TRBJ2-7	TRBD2	TGTGCCAGCAGTCCCGAGACTAGCGGGAGTGTCTACGAGCAGTACTTC	CASSPETSGSVYEQYF
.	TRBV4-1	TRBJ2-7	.	TGCGCCAGCAGCCAAGCAGGGGCGGGAGTCTACGAGCAGTACTTC	CASSQAGAGVYEQYF
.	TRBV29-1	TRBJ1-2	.	TGCAGCGTTGAAGATCCCTGGGCTGAGCCCTATGGCTACACCTTC	CSVEDPWAEPYGYTF
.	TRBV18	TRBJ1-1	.	TGTGCCAGCTCAGCCACCTACGGTGAGGTCACTGAAGCTTTCTTT	CASSATYGEVTEAFF
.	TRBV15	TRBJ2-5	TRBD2	TGTGCCACCAGGAGAGGCGGGGACCTAGCGGGAGGGCCGAAGACCCAGTACTTC	CATRRGGDLAGGPKTQYF
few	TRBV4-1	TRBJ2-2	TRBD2	TGCGCCAGCAGCCAAGGTGGACTAGCGGGAGTGGGGGCCGGGGAGCTGTTTTTT	CASSQGGLAGVGAGELFF
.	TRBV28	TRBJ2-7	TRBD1	TGTGCCAGCACCATTTATAGGACAGGGGGCAGTTACGAGCAGTACTTC	CASTIYRTGGSYEQYF
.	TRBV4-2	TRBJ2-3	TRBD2	TGTGCCAGCAGCCGCTGGGGGACTAGCGGGAGCACAGATACGCAGTATTTT	CASSRWGTSGSTDTQYF
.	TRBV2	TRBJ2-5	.	TGTGCCAGCACGGGGGACTTCCCAGAGACCCAGTACTTC	CASTGDFPETQYF
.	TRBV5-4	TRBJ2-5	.	TGTGCCAGCAGCTTGGGTCGAAGCGGGTTTCAAGAGACCCAGTACTTC	CASSLGRSGFQETQYF
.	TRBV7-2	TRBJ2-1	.	TGTGCCAGCAGCCCTTCCGGCGGCCGCTCCTACAATGAGCAGTTCTTC	CASSPSGGRSYNEQFF
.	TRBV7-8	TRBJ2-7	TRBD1	TGTGCCAGCAGCCCTAGCCCGGACAGGGGGAGCTACGAGCAGTACTTC	CASSPSPDRGSYEQYF
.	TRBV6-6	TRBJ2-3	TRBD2	TGTGCCAGCAGTTCCCGGACTAGCGATAGCACAGATACGCAGTATTTT	CASSSRTSDSTDTQYF
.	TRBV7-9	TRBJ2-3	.	TGTGCCAGCAGCTTAGCGGGAGCCCTTACTAGCACAGATACGCAGTATTTT	CASSLAGALTSTDTQYF
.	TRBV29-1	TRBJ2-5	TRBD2	TGCAGCGTCGGGACTAGCGGGCCCCAAGAGACCCAGTACTTC	CSVGTSGPQETQYF
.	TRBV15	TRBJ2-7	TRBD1	TGTGCCACCAGCAGAGATCCCTCATACGGGACAGTCTCCTACGAGCAGTACTTC	CATSRDPSYGTVSYEQYF
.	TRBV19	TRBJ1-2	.	TGTGCCAGCCCCCGGCGCGGGGGCCACTATGGCTACACCTTC	CASPRRGGHYGYTF
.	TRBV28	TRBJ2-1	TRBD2	TGTGCCAGCAGTCTAATCGGACTAGCGGGAGGGGGATGTGAGCAGTTCTTC	CASSLIGLAGGGCEQFF
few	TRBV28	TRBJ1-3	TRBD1	TGTGCCAGCAGTCGCGGGACAGGAGCTCGATTTGGAAACACCATATATTTT	CASSRGTGARFGNTIYF
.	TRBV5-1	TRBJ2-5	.	TGCGCCAGCAGCTTACTCCCGGAGTACCAAGAGACCCAGTACTTC	CASSLLPEYQETQYF
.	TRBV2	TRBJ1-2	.	TGTGCCCCAGTGGGGCCTTTACCCGGTGGCTACACCTTC	CAPVGPLPGGYTF